The 11 T cell receptor beta chains below come from one sample, sequenced in a study of cytomegalovirus exposure and HLA in healthy donors. The PCR employed 60 Vbeta primers together with 13 Jbeta primers. Profiled with immunoSEQ multiplex PCR; TCRdb holds only in-frame clones, not every one. The sample yields about 140,000 clones, roughly 70% seen once. Sequences were obtained from PBMCs. The source is a male donor in good health and CMV-seronegative.

This clone was recorded a few times. The rearrangement joins TRBV19 to TRBJ1-5; 9 positions match TRBD1. The CDR3 is made up of 17 amino acids. The germline V gene encodes CDR1 LNHDA and CDR2 SQIVND (reference sequence). V shed 5 bases, J shed 3 bases, and the junction held 11 bases outside the gene matches. As DNA, the CDR3 is TGTGCCAGTAGTGTCCGAGAGGGACAGGGAATCAATCAGCCCCAGCATTTT. This sequence encodes CASSVREGQGINQPQHF.

This sequence joins TRBV4-3 and TRBJ1-5, with D perhaps matching TRBD1 (6 bases). The CDR3 totals 13 residues. Germline V gene lookup returns CDR1 LGHNA and CDR2 YSLEER. Trimming stripped 3 bases from V and 5 bases from J, with 8 bases between. In nucleotides, the CDR3 is TGCGCCAGCAGCCAGGGGGCCCATCAGCCCCAGCATTTT. Translated, it gives CASSQGAHQPQHF.

This clone has a single count. The chain is built from TRBV5-1 and TRBJ1-6; 7 nucleotides line up with TRBD1. Unmatched junction bases numbered 2, after V lost 2 bases and J lost 6 bases. The CDR3 length is 14 residues. In germline, CDR1 is SGHRS, CDR2 YFSETQ. CDR3 coding DNA: TGCGCCAGCAGCTTCGACAGGGCTAATTCACCCCTCCACTTT. Translation gives CASSFDRANSPLHF.

The rearrangement joins TRBV7-8 to TRBJ2-7; 9 nucleotides agree with TRBD1. Germline V gene lookup returns CDR1 SGHVS and CDR2 FQNEAQ. J was trimmed by 3 bases and V by 4 bases; bases with no gene match: 4. The CDR3 spans 14 residues. The CDR3 sequence: CASSSGTGSYEQYF. CDR3 DNA: TGTGCCAGCAGCTCCGGGACAGGGAGCTACGAGCAGTACTTC. Looking up the rest from reference TRBV7-8 and TRBJ2-7 gives the full variable domain: GAGVSQSPRYKVAKRGQDVALRCDPISGHVSLFWYQQALGQGPEFLTYFQNEAQLDKSGLPSDRFFAERPEGSVSTLKIQRTQQEDSAVYLCASSSGTGSYEQYFGPGTRLTVT.

The chain is built from TRBV28 and TRBJ2-1; 11 nucleotides line up with TRBD1. Germline assignment: CDR1 MDHEN and CDR2 SYDVKM. This CDR3 is 14 amino acids long. Trimming cost V 6 bases and J 5 bases; bases outside gene matches: 3. The CDR3 here is CASRDRGLDNEQFF. In DNA form, the CDR3 reads TGTGCCAGCAGGGACAGGGGGCTTGACAATGAGCAGTTCTTC.

The chain links TRBV7-2 to TRBJ2-3, with TRBD2 matching 13 bases. Germline CDR1 SGHTA, CDR2 FQGNSA. CDR3 length: 18 residues. V was pared by 0 bases and J by 3 bases, with 6 bases of the junction left unmatched. CDR3 amino acids: CASSLAGTSGKGTDTQYF. CDR3 DNA: TGTGCCAGCAGCTTAGCCGGGACTAGCGGGAAGGGGACAGATACGCAGTATTTT.

The chain is built from TRBV7-2 and TRBJ2-7, with 10 nucleotides matching TRBD2. After removal of 1 base from V and 2 bases from J, the junction contained 11 bases not matched to a gene. The CDR3 contains 18 residues. The V gene's germline CDR1 is SGHTA and CDR2 FQGNSA. The CDR3 sequence: CASSLVVTSGNLPYEQYF. In DNA form, the CDR3 reads TGTGCCAGCAGCTTAGTTGTAACTAGCGGGAATCTCCCCTACGAGCAGTACTTC. Full variable domain (remainder filled in from reference TRBV7-2 and TRBJ2-7): GAGVSQSPSNKVTEKGKDVELRCDPISGHTALYWYRQSLGQGLEFLIYFQGNSAPDKSGLPSDRFSAERTGGSVSTLTIQRTQQEDSAVYLCASSLVVTSGNLPYEQYFGPGTRLTVT.

V usage is TRBV28 and J usage is TRBJ2-5; TRBD2 matches at 9 bases. Matching the DNA end better, TRBJ2-7 makes the J call doubtful. The CDR3 is 15 residues long. Germline lookup yields CDR1 MDHEN and CDR2 SYDVKM. CDR3 loop: CASRCGLASSYEQYF. The CDR3 coding sequence is TGTGCCAGCAGGTGTGGACTAGCGAGCTCCTACGAGCAGTACTTC.

Details on this clone: One end of the junction fails to match germline, which may point to a read error. This chain uses TRBV28 with TRBJ2-3; 12 positions agree with TRBD2. CDR1 MDHEN and CDR2 SYDVKM come from the germline V gene. This CDR3 spans 12 amino acids. The CDR3 here is CASSSPGLAGFF. The CDR3 nucleotides are TGTGCCAGCAGTTCCCCCGGACTAGCGGGATTTTTT. Full variable domain (rest looked up from reference TRBV28 and TRBJ2-3): DVKVTQSSRYLVKRTGEKVFLECVQDMDHENMFWYRQDPGLGLRLIYFSYDVKMKEKGDIPEGYSVSREKKERFSLILESASTNQTSMYLCASSSPGLAGFFGPGTRLTVL.

This clone occurred a few times. This chain uses TRBV28 with TRBJ2-1; the match to TRBD2 covers 8 bases. The CDR3 length is 16 residues. The trim removed 8 bases at V and 6 bases at J, leaving 15 bases unmatched. Germline assignment: CDR1 MDHEN and CDR2 SYDVKM. CDR3 protein: CASLQGDAGGSNEQFF. CDR3 sequence (DNA): TGTGCCAGCCTCCAAGGAGATGCGGGGGGAAGCAATGAGCAGTTCTTC.

This clone was found once. The genes are TRBV6-5 and TRBJ1-1, with D perhaps TRBD1 (5 bases). CDR3 size: 14 residues. CDR1 and CDR2 (germline): MNHEY, SVGAGI. The ends were cut back, 2 bases at V and 8 bases at J, with 15 bases in the middle. The CDR3 DNA reads TGTGCCAGCAGTTACGGTGGGGGGTTTCGAGAAGCTTTCTTT. Protein: CASSYGGGFREAFF.